The 26 T cell receptor beta chains in this list originate from one sample, sequenced in a study of blood T cell repertoires in COVID-19. Clones were read by immunoSEQ multiplex PCR, and TCRdb kept only the in-frame ones, dropping some. Of approximately 500,000 clones listed, approximately 85% are singletons. Sequencing input: peripheral blood. The receptors originated from a human donor in a cohort sampled during active COVID-19.

This chain joins TRBV6-6 and TRBJ1-3, with D unresolved. Trimming pared 5 bases from V and 0 bases from J, leaving 8 bases between. The CDR3 is made up of 14 amino acids. Looked up from germline, CDR1 is MNHNY and CDR2 is SVGAGI (reference sequence). CDR3 DNA sequence: TGTGCCAGCAGTCGACGAGTCTCTGGAAACACCATATATTTT. Amino acid sequence: CASSRRVSGNTIYF.

The V and J genes are TRBV10-3 and TRBJ2-1; TRBD2 matches at 15 bases. Germline CDR1 reads ENHRY; CDR2 reads SYGVKD. CDR3 length equals 18 residues. V lost 7 bases and J lost 2; bases outside the gene matches: 9. The CDR3 DNA follows: TGTGCCATCAATAGGACTAGCGGGAGGGCCCTGACCTACAATGAGCAGTTCTTC. It specifies CAINRTSGRALTYNEQFF.

This chain links TRBV5-4 with TRBJ2-3; maybe TRBD2 (5 bases). Trimming took 2 bases from V and 0 from J, leaving 10 bases between them. This CDR3 comprises 15 residues. Germline CDR1 is SGHNT and CDR2 is YYREEE (reference sequence). The CDR3 protein is CASSLTGRSTDTQYF. The CDR3 DNA reads as TGTGCCAGCAGCTTAACTGGGAGAAGCACAGATACGCAGTATTTT.

In the case of this clone: The sample carries other DNA sequences with the same CDR3. V usage is TRBV3-1 (or the pseudogene TRBV3-2) and J usage is TRBJ1-1, with 7 nucleotides matching TRBD1. V lost 1 base, J lost 1 base, and 0 bases stayed unmatched. Per the germline V gene, CDR1 is LGHDT and CDR2 is YNNKEL (reference sequence). This CDR3 spans 14 amino acids. Here the CDR3 DNA reads TGTGCCAGCAGCCAAGGGACAGGGAACACTGAAGCTTTCTTT. This encodes CASSQGTGNTEAFF.

This chain joins TRBV24-1 and TRBJ2-7; D remains unclear. CDR1 and CDR2 (germline): KGHDR, SFDVKD. V lost 2 bases and J 3 bases, leaving 7 bases between the germline ends. The length of the CDR3 is 13 residues. The CDR3 coding sequence is TGTGCCACCAGTGATTCTACTCGCTACGAGCAGTACTTC. Residues: CATSDSTRYEQYF.

Written as DNA, the CDR3 is TGTGCCAGCAGCCAAGGGGACTTTGCCTACGAGCAGTACTTC. This gives the protein CASSQGDFAYEQYF. The chain combines TRBV3-1 (or the pseudogene TRBV3-2) with TRBJ2-7, with D possibly TRBD2 on 6 matching bases. V was clipped by 1 base and J by 2 bases, with 9 bases between them. The CDR3 is 14 residues long. Germline lookup yields CDR1 LGHDT and CDR2 YNNKEL (reference sequence).

The V gene is TRBV7-3, the J gene TRBJ2-7; D is unresolved. The CDR3 consists of 14 residues. Trimming took 0 bases from V and 0 from J, leaving 6 bases between them. Germline V CDR1 and CDR2: SGHTA, FQGTGA. DNA for the CDR3: TGTGCCAGCAGCTTAACGGCCAGCTCCTACGAGCAGTACTTC. It is translated as CASSLTASSYEQYF.

The chain recombines TRBV5-6 with TRBJ1-1; tentatively, D is TRBD1 (5 bases). Germline loops: CDR1 SGHDT, CDR2 YYEEEE. Trimming stripped 4 bases from V and 0 bases from J, with 13 bases between. The CDR3 is 15 amino acids. The CDR3 here is CASSPGRGLNTEAFF. CDR3 sequence (DNA): TGTGCCAGCAGCCCAGGTCGGGGGTTGAACACTGAAGCTTTCTTT.

The V call is TRBV7-9, the J call TRBJ1-2, with 10 bases lining up with TRBD1. V lost 3 bases to trimming and J lost 6 bases; unmatched junction nucleotides: 7. The CDR3 runs 15 residues. CDR1 is SEHNR, CDR2 FQNEAQ, per germline (reference sequence). CDR3 sequence: CASSFGTGANDGYTF. The CDR3 DNA reads as TGTGCCAGCAGCTTCGGGACAGGGGCTAATGATGGCTACACCTTC.

V gene TRBV27 combines with J gene TRBJ2-7, with 7 bases matching TRBD1. The CDR3 runs to 16 residues. Per the germline V gene, CDR1 is MNHEY and CDR2 is SMNVEV (reference sequence). V lost 5 bases, J lost 2 bases, and 12 bases stayed unmatched. The CDR3 loop reads CASSLTGLGLPYEQYF. CDR3 DNA: TGTGCCAGCAGTCTGACAGGGTTAGGCTTACCCTACGAGCAGTACTTC.

The chain couples TRBV4-2 to TRBJ1-1; possibly TRBD1 for D (6 bases). V lost 1 base to trimming and J lost 6 bases, with 9 bases between them. The CDR3 is made up of 13 amino acids. CDR1 LGHNA and CDR2 YNFKEQ come from the germline V gene. CDR3 nucleotides: TGTGCCAGCAGCCAAGCCAGGGGTTCTGAAGCTTTCTTT. Amino acids: CASSQARGSEAFF.

This rearrangement joins TRBV24-1 to TRBJ2-1; D possibly corresponds to TRBD1 (6 bases). V was shortened by 4 bases and J by 4 bases, with 13 bases between the two germline ends. The CDR3 extends over 15 amino acids. Germline-derived CDR1 and CDR2 are KGHDR and SFDVKD. The CDR3 DNA reads as TGTGCCACCAGTGAAGGGGGTTGGGGTTACAATGAGCAGTTCTTC. Translating gives CATSEGGWGYNEQFF.

The chain has TRBV30 and TRBJ1-4, with a possible D match to TRBD1 (5 bases). This CDR3 spans 11 amino acids. V lost 5 bases, J lost 11 bases, and 12 bases lay in between. Germline lookup yields CDR1 GTSNPN and CDR2 SVGIG (reference sequence). The CDR3 region has the DNA TGTGCCTGGGTCGGAAAGGGGAAACTGTTTTTT. It encodes CAWVGKGKLFF.

Written as DNA, the CDR3 is TGTGCCAGCAGCGGCTGCCTAGGGGGCGCGGGTTGGAGACCCAGATCCTACAATGAGCAGTTCTTC. Translation: CASSGCLGGAGWRPRSYNEQFF. This chain uses TRBV21-1 with TRBJ2-1; TRBD1 reflects the table's D call only, with no check against the DNA. TRBV21-1 counts as a pseudogene. This CDR3 has 22 residues.

The rearrangement joins TRBV30 to TRBJ1-4, with D possibly TRBD1 on 6 matching bases. V lost 4 bases and J 4 bases, leaving 13 bases between the germline ends. The CDR3 contains 14 residues. Germline loops: CDR1 GTSNPN, CDR2 SVGIG (reference sequence). The CDR3 region is CAWKDRRDNEKLFF. The CDR3 bases are TGTGCCTGGAAGGACAGACGAGATAATGAAAAACTGTTTTTT.

The CDR3 nucleotides are TGTGCCAGCAGCTGGGCACTAGCGGCGAACACCGGGGAGCTGTTTTTT. Translated, it gives CASSWALAANTGELFF. The rearrangement uses TRBV5-5 and TRBJ2-2; 8 bases are shared with TRBD2. The length of the CDR3 is 16 residues. The germline CDR1 and CDR2 sequences are SGHKS and YYEKEE (reference sequence). With 3 bases clipped from V and 0 bases from J, the junction kept 4 bases outside the gene matches.

This chain connects TRBV7-8 to TRBJ2-3; D remains unclear. Germline-derived CDR1 and CDR2 are SGHVS and FQNEAQ. The CDR3 is 13 residues long. Deletions cut 5 bases from V and 1 base from J, with 7 bases between. The CDR3, as DNA: TGTGCCAGCAGCATAGGAGGCACAGATACGCAGTATTTT. It encodes CASSIGGTDTQYF.

V gene TRBV19 combines with J gene TRBJ1-2, with D unresolved. V lost 2 bases to trimming and J lost 3 bases, with 10 bases between them. CDR1 is LNHDA, CDR2 SQIVND, per germline (reference sequence). This CDR3 is built from 14 residues. In DNA form, the CDR3 reads TGTGCCAGTAGTATATCGGGGTCCCACTATGGCTACACCTTC. It yields the protein CASSISGSHYGYTF.

The CDR3, as DNA: TGTGCCAGTTGCCCTAGCGGGACCTACAATGAGCAGTTCTTC. Its translation is CASCPSGTYNEQFF. The chain links TRBV6-5 to TRBJ2-1, with 9 bases identical to TRBD2. The CDR3 sequence is 14 residues long. Germline loops: CDR1 MNHEY, CDR2 SVGAGI. V was clipped by 9 bases and J by 2 bases; unmatched bases: 5.

The chain joins TRBV2 to TRBJ1-2, with D unresolved. Germline V lookup: CDR1 SNHLY, CDR2 FYNNEI. V was pared by 4 bases and J by 6 bases, with 9 bases between. The CDR3 totals 12 residues. DNA of the CDR3: TGTGCCAGCAGTGTTAATATAGATGGCTACACCTTC. As protein: CASSVNIDGYTF.

This clone was found once. The CDR3, as DNA: TGTGCCAGCAGCCTTACGCTGAGAAACTCACCCCTCCACTTT. Translating gives CASSLTLRNSPLHF. The chain links TRBV7-2 to TRBJ1-6, with D uncertain. Germline CDR1 reads SGHTA; CDR2 reads FQGNSA. This CDR3 contains 14 residues. Trimming took 5 bases from V and 10 from J, leaving 15 bases between them.

This clone has just one count. The chain joins TRBV18 to TRBJ2-1, with TRBD2 matching 11 bases. CDR1 and CDR2 from the germline V gene are KGHSH and LQKENI. The CDR3 length is 17 residues. The V and J ends lost 3 bases and 3 bases, in that order; junction bases with no gene match: 7. The CDR3 here is CASSPQRLAGIYNEQFF. The CDR3 nucleotides read TGTGCCAGCTCACCGCAACGACTAGCGGGGATCTACAATGAGCAGTTCTTC.

This chain connects TRBV27 to TRBJ2-1; 8 nucleotides match TRBD1. This CDR3 region has 15 residues. Germline V CDR1 and CDR2: MNHEY, SMNVEV (reference sequence). Trimming at V came to 4 bases and at J to 9 bases, leaving 11 bases not matched to a gene. DNA of the CDR3: TGTGCCAGCAGTTCCGACTCGACAGGGGTCAGTGAGCAGTTCTTC. This gives the protein CASSSDSTGVSEQFF.

The V and J genes are TRBV3-1 (or the pseudogene TRBV3-2) and TRBJ2-7; 10 bases fit TRBD2. Germline CDR1 reads LGHDT; CDR2 reads YNNKEL (reference sequence). CDR3 length: 15 amino acids. J lost 6 bases, V lost 5 bases, and 10 bases had no gene match. CDR3 DNA sequence: TGTGCCAGCAGCTTATATACTAGCGGGGCGGGCGAGCAGTACTTC. Translating gives CASSLYTSGAGEQYF.

V is TRBV30 and J is TRBJ2-2; the match to TRBD2 covers 12 bases. The germline V gene has CDR1 GTSNPN and CDR2 SVGIG (reference sequence). Unmatched junction bases numbered 14, after V lost 5 bases and J lost 4 bases. The CDR3 is 18 amino acids. The CDR3 reads CAWGRLAGEGGRTGELFF. The CDR3 DNA sequence: TGTGCCTGGGGAAGACTAGCGGGAGAAGGTGGTCGCACCGGGGAGCTGTTTTTT.

This chain connects TRBV19 to TRBJ2-1; D unclear. The CDR3 consists of 14 residues. V was trimmed by 3 bases and J by 0 bases, leaving 6 bases between them. Germline V gene data show CDR1 as LNHDA and CDR2 as SQIVND (reference sequence). The CDR3 coding sequence is TGTGCCAGTAGTATCTCTAGCTCCTACAATGAGCAGTTCTTC. This encodes CASSISSSYNEQFF.